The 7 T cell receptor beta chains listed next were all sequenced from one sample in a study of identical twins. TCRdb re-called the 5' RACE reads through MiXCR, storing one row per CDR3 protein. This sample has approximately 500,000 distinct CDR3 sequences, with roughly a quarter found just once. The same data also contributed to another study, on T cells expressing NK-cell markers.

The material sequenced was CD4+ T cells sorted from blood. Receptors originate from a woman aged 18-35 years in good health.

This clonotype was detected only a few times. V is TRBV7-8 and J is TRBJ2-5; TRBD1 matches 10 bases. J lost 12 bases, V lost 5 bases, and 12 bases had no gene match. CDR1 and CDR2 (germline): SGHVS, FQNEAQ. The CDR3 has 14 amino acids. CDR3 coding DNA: TGTGCCAGCAGCCCCTACCGGGACAGGGGTTCTAAGTACTTC. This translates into CASSPYRDRGSKYF.

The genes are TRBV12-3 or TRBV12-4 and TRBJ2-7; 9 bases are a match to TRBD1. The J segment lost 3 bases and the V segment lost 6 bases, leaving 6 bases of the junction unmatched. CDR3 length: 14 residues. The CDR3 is CASSAGQGHYEQYF. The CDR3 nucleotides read TGTGCCAGCAGCGCGGGACAGGGCCACTACGAGCAGTACTTC.

CDR3 loop: CASSEAGTNTDTQYF. The CDR3 DNA follows: TGTGCCAGCAGTGAAGCCGGGACTAACACAGATACGCAGTATTTT. The chain has TRBV2 and TRBJ2-3; 7 nucleotides align to TRBD2. CDR1 and CDR2 (germline): SNHLY, FYNNEI. With V trimmed by 0 bases and J by 2 bases, 2 bases remained unmatched. The CDR3 is 15 residues long.

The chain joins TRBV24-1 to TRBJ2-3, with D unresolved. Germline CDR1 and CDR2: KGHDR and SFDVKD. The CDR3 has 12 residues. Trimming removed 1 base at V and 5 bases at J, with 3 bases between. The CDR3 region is CATSDFRDTQYF. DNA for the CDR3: TGTGCCACCAGTGATTTCAGAGATACGCAGTATTTT.

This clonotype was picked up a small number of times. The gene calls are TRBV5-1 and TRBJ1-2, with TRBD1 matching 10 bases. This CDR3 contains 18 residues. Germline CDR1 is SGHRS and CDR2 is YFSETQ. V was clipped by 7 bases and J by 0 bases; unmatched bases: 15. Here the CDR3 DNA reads TGCGCCAGCCGGCTATCCTCGACAGGGGGCAAAGCTAACTATGGCTACACCTTC. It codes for CASRLSSTGGKANYGYTF.

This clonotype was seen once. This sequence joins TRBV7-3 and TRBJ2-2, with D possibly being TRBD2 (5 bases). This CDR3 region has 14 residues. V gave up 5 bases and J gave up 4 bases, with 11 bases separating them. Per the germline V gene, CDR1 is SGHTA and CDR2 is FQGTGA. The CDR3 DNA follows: TGTGCCAGCAGCAGTACTAGATCCACCGGGGAGCTGTTTTTT. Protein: CASSSTRSTGELFF.

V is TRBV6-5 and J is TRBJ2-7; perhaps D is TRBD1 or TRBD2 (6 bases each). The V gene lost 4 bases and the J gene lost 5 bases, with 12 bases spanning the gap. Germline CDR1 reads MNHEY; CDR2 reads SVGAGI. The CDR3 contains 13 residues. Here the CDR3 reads CASSSRGPHEQYF. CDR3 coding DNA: TGTGCCAGCAGTTCTCGGGGGCCCCACGAGCAGTACTTC.